Reported below is one TCR beta chain. Study processing details: Reference gene primer amplification yielded estimated nucleated cell counts. Generated by immunoSEQ multiplex PCR, the TCRdb table keeps only in-frame clones and is missing some. V, J and clone size are those of that table, while D and trimming were read from the DNA. The sample holds approximately 63,000 clones; roughly three quarters are singletons and the top ten take approximately 52%. The CDR3 runs to 19 residues. The junction had 7 bases not matched to a gene; V was cut back by 6 bases and J by 1 base. Per germline, CDR1 MNHEY and CDR2 SMNVEV (reference sequence). This sample is drawn from a study of blood T cell repertoires in COVID-19. Background on the study: The samples span acute and convalescent COVID-19 from the United States, Italy and Spain. The cDNA or gDNA used as material had been derived from T cells, B-cell-depleted T cells, or PBMCs.

The sample consisted of peripheral blood. The gene calls are TRBV27 and TRBJ2-6; 15 bases align to TRBD2. The receptor comes from an elderly woman with acute or convalescent COVID-19. The CDR3 loop reads CASSRTGLAGGSGANVLTF. For the CDR3, the DNA is TGTGCCAGCAGCCGCACCGGACTAGCGGGAGGGTCTGGGGCCAACGTCCTGACTTTC.